These 8 T cell receptor beta chains were sequenced from one sample in a study of vaccination effects on CD4 cells after COVID-19 (dated by TCRdb to about 2022). These receptors have no known antigen. Receptor amplification or capture employed the immunoSEQ multiplex PCR assay. TCRdb's version of the immuneACCESS table is confined to in-frame rearrangements and falls short of the full clone set. An unresolved V gene accounts for under half of the shortfall where checked; the remainder is of unknown origin. This sample lists 70,000 or so clones; 73% were detected once. The ten most abundant clones make up 5% of the sample. The ViraFEST assay stimulated PBMC with viral peptide pools and then used TCR sequencing to identify antigen-specific CD4+ T cell clonotypes by expansion. After less than 13 days of culture, CD4+ T cells were isolated with the EasySep CD4+ T cell isolation kit. PCR-confirmed SARS-CoV-2 infection had occurred in convalescent patients between March and December 2020, before the Alpha, Beta and Delta variants emerged in the United States.

The sequencing here drew on CD4+ T cells from PBMCs cultured with HIV peptides, taken before COVID-19 vaccination. The intended sense of this specimen's cell subset or site label: HIV-1 Nef peptide pool negative control/reference culture. These TCRs come from a human donor who had a prior SARS-CoV-2 infection.

The V call is TRBV14, the J call TRBJ2-2; D ambiguous. V was clipped by 2 bases and J by 9 bases, with 4 bases between them. Germline lookup yields CDR1 SGHDN and CDR2 FVKESK. This CDR3 has 11 amino acids. CDR3 amino acids: CASSQYRELFF. The CDR3 DNA is TGTGCCAGCAGCCAATATAGGGAGCTGTTTTTT. The whole variable domain, remainder taken from reference TRBV14 and TRBJ2-2, is EAGVTQFPSHSVIEKGQTVTLRCDPISGHDNLYWYRRVMGKEIKFLLHFVKESKQDESGMPNNRFLAERTGGTYSTLKVQPAELEDSGVYFCASSQYRELFFGEGSRLTVL.

The chain carries TRBV2 and TRBJ1-1, with 8 nucleotides matching TRBD1. Germline V gene lookup returns CDR1 SNHLY and CDR2 FYNNEI. The CDR3 extends over 14 amino acids. Trimming at V came to 5 bases and at J to 11 bases, leaving 13 bases not matched to a gene. CDR3 region: CASSRVVQGAMAFF. In DNA, the CDR3 is TGTGCCAGCAGTCGGGTTGTTCAGGGGGCGATGGCTTTCTTT. The full variable domain, completed using reference TRBV2 and TRBJ1-1, is EPEVTQTPSHQVTQMGQEVILRCVPISNHLYFYWYRQILGQKVEFLVSFYNNEISEKSEIFDDQFSVERPDGSNFTLKIRSTKLEDSAMYFCASSRVVQGAMAFFGQGTRLTVV.

Comment on this clone: The sample contains more than one DNA sequence encoding this CDR3. V usage is TRBV7-3 and J usage is TRBJ2-2; D might be TRBD2 (7 bases). This CDR3 spans 16 amino acids. Germline V gene sequence: CDR1 SGHTA, CDR2 FQGTGA. The V end lost 1 base, the J end lost 0 bases, and 9 bases lay between the germline ends. This CDR3 is CASSLRGGANTGELFF. The CDR3 DNA follows: TGTGCCAGCAGCTTAAGAGGGGGGGCGAACACCGGGGAGCTGTTTTTT.

V gene TRBV6-7 combines with J gene TRBJ1-5, with a weak D call TRBD1 (6 bases). TRBV6-7 is designated an ORF whose function remains uncertain. Trimming stripped 0 bases from V and 7 bases from J, with 10 bases between. This CDR3 region has 14 residues. The CDR3 protein is CASSYSGRGQPQHF. CDR3 bases: TGTGCCAGCAGTTACTCAGGCAGGGGACAGCCCCAGCATTTT.

The sample holds a few counts of this clone. This chain uses TRBV27 with TRBJ2-7, with D maybe TRBD2 (7 bases). The germline gives CDR1 MNHEY, CDR2 SMNVEV (reference sequence). The length of the CDR3 is 11 residues. Trimming pared 3 bases from V and 12 bases from J, leaving 12 bases between. The CDR3 sequence is CASSFGGRRYF. For the CDR3, the DNA is TGTGCCAGCAGTTTCGGGGGGCGGAGGTACTTC.

CDR3 nucleotide sequence: TGTGCCATCAGGGGGGACCGGGACAGGGTAAACTATGGCTACACCTTC. Translated, it gives CAIRGDRDRVNYGYTF. V usage is TRBV10-3 and J usage is TRBJ1-2; 9 bases fit TRBD1. The CDR3 has 16 residues. Germline lookup yields CDR1 ENHRY and CDR2 SYGVKD. V shed 6 bases and J 2 bases; nucleotides not matched to a gene: 10.

The chain joins TRBV13 to TRBJ1-2, with D unclear. V was clipped by 6 bases and J by 12 bases, with 14 bases between them. CDR1 is PRHDT, CDR2 FYEKMQ, per germline (reference sequence). The CDR3 has 11 amino acids. For the CDR3, the DNA is TGTGCCAGCAGAGCATCAGGTGCCCACACCTTC. Translated, it gives CASRASGAHTF.

This chain links TRBV14 with TRBJ2-5, with 10 positions matching TRBD1. Germline V gene sequence: CDR1 SGHDN, CDR2 FVKESK. After removal of 0 bases from V and 7 bases from J, the junction contained 11 bases not matched to a gene. The CDR3 runs 17 residues. The CDR3 region is CASSQDLGTGVRMTQYF. In DNA, the CDR3 is TGTGCCAGCAGCCAAGATCTCGGGACAGGGGTCCGGATGACCCAGTACTTC.